This entry lists 8 T cell receptor beta chains sequenced from one sample in a study of T cells after yellow fever vaccination. Each CDR3 protein gets one entry after TCRdb re-called the 5' RACE reads with MiXCR. The sample lists 600,000 to 750,000 distinct CDR3 sequences, over 9% occurring once. The sample consisted of PBMCs, taken on the day of the yellow fever booster vaccination. These receptors were obtained from a man aged 25-40 years who received the YFV17D yellow fever vaccine.

This chain uses TRBV9 with TRBJ2-2; D perhaps matches TRBD1 (6 bases). This CDR3 contains 13 residues. Deletions cut 4 bases from V and 7 bases from J, with 11 bases between. Germline loops: CDR1 SGDLS, CDR2 YYNGEE. CDR3 sequence reads: CASSTNRDGELFF. CDR3 in DNA: TGTGCCAGCAGCACGAACAGGGACGGGGAGCTGTTTTTT. Full variable domain (outside the CDR3, taken from reference TRBV9 and TRBJ2-2): DSGVTQTPKHLITATGQRVTLRCSPRSGDLSVYWYQQSLDQGLQFLIQYYNGEERAKGNILERFSAQQFPDLHSELNLSSLELGDSALYFCASSTNRDGELFFGEGSRLTVL.

This chain links TRBV28 with TRBJ2-7; 8 bases are shared with TRBD2. Trimming at V came to 5 bases and at J to 7 bases, leaving 10 bases not matched to a gene. Germline CDR1 and CDR2: MDHEN and SYDVKM. The CDR3 runs to 14 residues. The CDR3 coding sequence is TGTGCCAGCAGTCGAGCGGGAGTGAGTTGGGAGCAGTACTTC. The encoded protein is CASSRAGVSWEQYF.

This clonotype has a handful of counts. The chain links TRBV18 to TRBJ2-3; D may be TRBD2 (6 bases). Germline CDR1 is KGHSH and CDR2 is LQKENI. The length of the CDR3 is 13 residues. Between the trimmed V and J ends, which lost 5 bases and 1 base, there was a span of 7 bases. In nucleotides, the CDR3 is TGTGCCAGCTCATGGGAGGGCACAGATACGCAGTATTTT. Encoded protein: CASSWEGTDTQYF.

This clonotype has just a few counts. V gene TRBV7-8 combines with J gene TRBJ1-2; D is undetermined. This CDR3 is 15 amino acids long. Germline loops: CDR1 SGHVS, CDR2 FQNEAQ. V lost 4 bases, J lost 4 bases, and 16 bases lay in between. The CDR3 nucleotides read TGTGCCAGCAGCTCCTATCTTTCCGGTTTCTATGGCTACACCTTC. Amino acids: CASSSYLSGFYGYTF. Full variable domain (remainder filled in from reference TRBV7-8 and TRBJ1-2): GAGVSQSPRYKVAKRGQDVALRCDPISGHVSLFWYQQALGQGPEFLTYFQNEAQLDKSGLPSDRFFAERPEGSVSTLKIQRTQQEDSAVYLCASSSYLSGFYGYTFGSGTRLTVV.

This clonotype has ten or more counts. This chain uses TRBV15 with TRBJ2-5; D not resolved. Germline V gives CDR1 LNHNV, CDR2 YYDKDF (reference sequence). V was trimmed by 0 bases and J by 4 bases, leaving 6 bases between them. The CDR3 has 13 amino acids. In DNA form, the CDR3 reads TGTGCCACCAGCAGAGATTCTCCAGAGACCCAGTACTTC. Protein sequence: CATSRDSPETQYF.

This clonotype came up a few times. The chain employs TRBV10-3 and TRBJ2-7; 8 bases map to TRBD2. The CDR3 covers 15 residues. CDR1 and CDR2 (germline): ENHRY, SYGVKD. J lost 6 bases, V lost 3 bases, and 10 bases had no gene match. DNA for the CDR3: TGTGCCATCAGTGACCCCGGGACTAGGGGTCGCGAGCAGTACTTC. It translates to CAISDPGTRGREQYF.

This clonotype was recorded a few times. This chain connects TRBV7-2 to TRBJ2-3; D is perhaps TRBD1 (7 bases). CDR1 is SGHTA and CDR2 is FQGNSA in the germline V gene. The CDR3 totals 14 residues. V was pared by 5 bases and J by 8 bases, with 17 bases between. The CDR3 coding sequence is TGTGCCAGCAGCAATACGCGACAGGGAGGTACGCAGTATTTT. It is translated as CASSNTRQGGTQYF.

The count of this clonotype is one. A junction end diverges from the germline sequence, so it may reflect a read error. The gene calls are TRBV5-1 and TRBJ2-5, with a weak D call TRBD2 (5 bases). The CDR3 totals 13 residues. Germline assignment: CDR1 SGHRS and CDR2 YFSETQ. CDR3 sequence (DNA): TGCGCCAGCAGGTTGGGAGCAGAAGAGACCCAGTACTTC. This translates into CASRLGAEETQYF.